Listed here are 3 T cell receptor beta chains from one sample, sequenced in a study of control samples from healthy donors and cancer patients. Repertoires were generated with immunoSEQ multiplex PCR, while TCRdb's copy carries only in-frame clones and drops some. The data show around 63,000 clones, approximately 89% seen once. Sequences were obtained from PBMCs. These TCRs come from a woman aged 45-60 years with head and neck cancer.

V and J are TRBV5-4 and TRBJ2-2; 9 bases map to TRBD1. J was trimmed by 7 bases and V by 5 bases; bases with no gene match: 21. This CDR3 is 19 amino acids long. Germline V gene sequence: CDR1 SGHNT, CDR2 YYREEE (reference sequence). The CDR3 DNA reads as TGTGCCAGCAGTTCCGACCCGGGACAGGGTAGGGGCCCATTCGGGGAGCTGTTTTTT. Translating it yields CASSSDPGQGRGPFGELFF.

As DNA, the CDR3 is TGTGCCAGCAGCGTGGGACTAGCGGGGGGCCAAACCTACAATGAGCAGTTCTTC. It translates to CASSVGLAGGQTYNEQFF. The genes are TRBV9 and TRBJ2-1; 15 bases match TRBD2. CDR1 SGDLS and CDR2 YYNGEE come from the germline V gene. The CDR3 is made up of 18 amino acids. The ends lost 2 bases at V and 2 bases at J; junction bases unmatched: 5.

This chain joins TRBV5-1 and TRBJ2-3, with 9 bases that match TRBD2. CDR3 length equals 18 residues. V shed 2 bases and J 1 base; nucleotides not matched to a gene: 11. CDR1 is SGHRS, CDR2 YFSETQ, per germline. The CDR3 coding sequence is TGCGCCAGCAGCTTACAGAGCGGGGGGCTGGGCCGCACAGATACGCAGTATTTT. It codes for CASSLQSGGLGRTDTQYF.